This T cell receptor (beta chain) is from a study of blood T cell repertoires in COVID-19. Study at large: Sites across the United States, Italy and Spain contributed samples from acute and convalescent COVID-19.

V was pared by 7 bases and J by 3 bases, with 6 bases of the junction left unmatched. Germline CDR1 and CDR2: SGHNT and YYREEE (reference sequence). This CDR3 comprises 13 residues. The method was immunoSEQ multiplex PCR; TCRdb's version includes in-frame clones alone and lacks a portion of them. This sample has tens of thousands of clones, with approximately 84% found just once. The specimen sequenced was peripheral blood. The receptor was isolated from a man older than 75 in a cohort sampled during active COVID-19. The chain links TRBV5-4 to TRBJ2-7, with TRBD1 matching over 8 bases. CDR3 residues: CASGQGGDYEQYF. In DNA, the CDR3 is TGTGCCAGCGGACAGGGAGGTGACTACGAGCAGTACTTC.